Sequencing of this TCR beta chain was carried out in a study of T cells in Graves' hyperthyroidism and ophthalmopathy. Study-level background: Peripheral blood was taken when the disease was first diagnosed, before any treatment began.

General study results and limits: In the blood, most expanded thyroid clonotypes above 0.001 appeared as well.

CDR3 length equals 13 residues. Germline CDR1 ENHRY, CDR2 SYGVKD. For this clonotype: Its antigen is still unknown. A read error may explain this, as a much larger clone is one base away.

Amplified TCR beta CDR3 regions derived from RNA transcripts. The TCR CDR3 was amplified in a first-round RT-PCR using the HTBI primer set. TCRdb analysed the multiplex PCR reads with MiXCR anew, one entry per CDR3 protein. The sample records about 420,000 distinct CDR3 sequences, approximately 14% being singletons. Stable Graves' hyperthyroidism meant no ophthalmopathy progression within 18 months. With a duration under 2 months, the hyperthyroidism was newly diagnosed in patients aged 18 to 65. The chain is built from TRBV10-3 and TRBJ2-7, with D perhaps matching TRBD1 or TRBD2 (5 bases each). The receptor was derived from a woman between 18 and 29 years old with Graves' hyperthyroidism. Sample: blood. CDR3 sequence (DNA): TGTGCCGTCAGTGAGTCTGGGGGCTACGAGCAGTACTTC. This encodes CAVSESGGYEQYF.